This passage covers 2 T cell receptor beta chains from one sample sequenced in a study of blood T cells in healthy people across ages. Combining a sample-barcoded 5' primer with a J-beta primer mix, a second PCR ran for roughly 7 to 12 cycles. TCRdb redid the calling of the 5' RACE reads with MiXCR, one entry per CDR3 protein. The table shows some 640,000 distinct CDR3 sequences, with 49% occurring only once. The sample comprised blood. These receptors were collected from a woman in her fifties or sixties in good health.

This clonotype came up a few times. V gene TRBV2 combines with J gene TRBJ2-7; 10 bases align to TRBD2. The CDR3 contains 14 residues. With V trimmed by 2 bases and J by 6 bases, 4 bases remained unmatched. Germline lookup yields CDR1 SNHLY and CDR2 FYNNEI. The CDR3 protein is CASSETLAGAEQYF. CDR3 DNA sequence: TGTGCCAGCAGTGAAACTCTAGCGGGAGCCGAGCAGTACTTC.

This sequence joins TRBV5-8 and TRBJ2-3; 8 bases agree with TRBD2. Germline V gene lookup returns CDR1 SGHTS and CDR2 YDEGEE. Germline trimming cut 2 bases from V and 5 bases from J; bases unmatched to any gene: 7. The CDR3 totals 15 residues. The CDR3 nucleotides read TGTGCCAGCAGCTTTACCGGGAGGGCCCTAGATACGCAGTATTTT. It specifies CASSFTGRALDTQYF.